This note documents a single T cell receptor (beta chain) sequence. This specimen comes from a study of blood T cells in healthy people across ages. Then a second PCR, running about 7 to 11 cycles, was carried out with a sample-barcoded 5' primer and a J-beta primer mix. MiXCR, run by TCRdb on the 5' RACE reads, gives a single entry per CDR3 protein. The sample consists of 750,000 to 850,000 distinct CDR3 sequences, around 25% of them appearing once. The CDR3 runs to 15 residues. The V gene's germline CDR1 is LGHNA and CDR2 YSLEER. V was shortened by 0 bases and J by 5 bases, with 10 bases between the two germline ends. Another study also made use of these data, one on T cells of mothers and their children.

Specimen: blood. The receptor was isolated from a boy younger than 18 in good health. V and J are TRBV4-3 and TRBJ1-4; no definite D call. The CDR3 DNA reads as TGCGCCAGCAGCCAAGATCGCCCGGTGAATGAAAAACTGTTTTTT. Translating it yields CASSQDRPVNEKLFF.